This TCR beta chain was obtained from a study of T cell changes during pregnancy in multiple sclerosis. Looked up from germline, CDR1 is SQVTM and CDR2 is ANQGSEA. The CDR3 has 13 amino acids. Trimming stripped 6 bases from V and 5 bases from J, with 16 bases between. Clones were sequenced by immunoSEQ multiplex PCR, and TCRdb holds only the in-frame ones, with some missing. The data show roughly 46,000 clones, with around 80% seen just once and about 0.6% held by the top ten. The source is a female donor with multiple sclerosis, enrolled in a pregnancy study. The chain links TRBV29-1 to TRBJ2-5; maybe TRBD2 (5 bases). The sequenced sample was CD4+ T cells from peripheral blood mononuclear cells, obtained before pregnancy. The CDR3, as DNA: TGCAGCGTGGGGAACGGGGTACGGGAGACCCAGTACTTC. Translating gives CSVGNGVRETQYF.